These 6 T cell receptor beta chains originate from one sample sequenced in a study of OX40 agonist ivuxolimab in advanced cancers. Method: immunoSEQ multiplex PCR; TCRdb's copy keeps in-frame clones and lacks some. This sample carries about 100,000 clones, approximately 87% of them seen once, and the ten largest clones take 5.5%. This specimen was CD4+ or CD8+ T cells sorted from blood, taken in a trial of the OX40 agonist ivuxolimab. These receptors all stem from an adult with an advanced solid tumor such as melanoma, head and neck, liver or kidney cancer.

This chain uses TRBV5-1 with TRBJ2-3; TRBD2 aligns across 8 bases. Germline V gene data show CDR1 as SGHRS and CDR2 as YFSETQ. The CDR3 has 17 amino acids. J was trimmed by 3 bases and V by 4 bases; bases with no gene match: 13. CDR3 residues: CASSRLSGGPTTDTQYF. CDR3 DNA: TGCGCCAGCAGCCGCTTGTCGGGAGGGCCTACAACAGATACGCAGTATTTT. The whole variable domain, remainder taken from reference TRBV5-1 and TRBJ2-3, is KAGVTQTPRYLIKTRGQQVTLSCSPISGHRSVSWYQQTPGQGLQFLFEYFSETQRNKGNFPGRFSGRQFSNSRSEMNVSTLELGDSALYLCASSRLSGGPTTDTQYFGPGTRLTVL.

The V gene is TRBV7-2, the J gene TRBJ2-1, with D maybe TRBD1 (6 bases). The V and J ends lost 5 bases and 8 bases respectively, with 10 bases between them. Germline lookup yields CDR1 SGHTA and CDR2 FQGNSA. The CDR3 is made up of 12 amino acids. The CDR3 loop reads CASSVQGYEQFF. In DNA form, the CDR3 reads TGTGCCAGCAGCGTACAGGGCTATGAGCAGTTCTTC.

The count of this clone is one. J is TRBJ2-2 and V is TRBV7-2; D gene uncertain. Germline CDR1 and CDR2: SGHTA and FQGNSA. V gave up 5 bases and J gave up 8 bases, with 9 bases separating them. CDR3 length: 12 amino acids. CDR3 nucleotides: TGTGCCAGCAGCGCCGTGGGAGGGGAGCTGTTTTTT. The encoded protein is CASSAVGGELFF.

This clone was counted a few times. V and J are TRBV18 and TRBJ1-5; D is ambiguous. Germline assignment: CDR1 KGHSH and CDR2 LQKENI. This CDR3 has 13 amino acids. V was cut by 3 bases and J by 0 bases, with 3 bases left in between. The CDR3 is CASSPDSNQPQHF. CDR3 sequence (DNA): TGTGCCAGCTCACCCGATAGCAATCAGCCCCAGCATTTT.

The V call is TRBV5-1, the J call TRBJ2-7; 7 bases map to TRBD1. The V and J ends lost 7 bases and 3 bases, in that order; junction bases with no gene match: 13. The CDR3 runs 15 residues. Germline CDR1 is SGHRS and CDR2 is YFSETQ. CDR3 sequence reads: CASSIDPGTVYEQYF. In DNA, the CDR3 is TGCGCCAGCTCCATCGACCCCGGGACAGTCTACGAGCAGTACTTC.

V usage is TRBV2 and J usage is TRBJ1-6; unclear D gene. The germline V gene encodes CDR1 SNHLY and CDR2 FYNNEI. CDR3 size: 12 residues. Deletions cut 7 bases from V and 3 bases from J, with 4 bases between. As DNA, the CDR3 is TGTGCCAGCACCGACTATAATTCACCCCTCCACTTT. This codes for CASTDYNSPLHF.